The sample holds many counts of the clone carrying this T cell receptor beta chain. RNA transcripts served as the template for amplifying TCR beta CDR3 regions. An initial round of RT-PCR targeting the TCR CDR3 relied on the HTBI primer set. TCRdb itself ran the multiplex PCR reads through MiXCR, one entry per CDR3 protein. This table has about 340,000 distinct CDR3 sequences, over 20% appearing once. These data come from a study of T cells in Graves' hyperthyroidism and ophthalmopathy. Looking at the study overall: Once the initial diagnosis was made, peripheral blood was obtained before any treatment.

The study defined stable Graves' hyperthyroidism as no ophthalmopathy progression within 18 months. Germline CDR1 and CDR2: SGHVS and FQNEAQ. This CDR3 region has 13 residues. Trimming removed 1 base at V and 0 bases at J, with 4 bases between. This receptor was taken from a woman aged 45-65 years with Graves' hyperthyroidism. The sequenced sample was blood. This rearrangement joins TRBV7-8 to TRBJ2-7; D is ambiguous. The CDR3 sequence is CASSLGVSYEQYF. The CDR3 nucleotides read TGTGCCAGCAGCTTAGGCGTCTCCTACGAGCAGTACTTC.